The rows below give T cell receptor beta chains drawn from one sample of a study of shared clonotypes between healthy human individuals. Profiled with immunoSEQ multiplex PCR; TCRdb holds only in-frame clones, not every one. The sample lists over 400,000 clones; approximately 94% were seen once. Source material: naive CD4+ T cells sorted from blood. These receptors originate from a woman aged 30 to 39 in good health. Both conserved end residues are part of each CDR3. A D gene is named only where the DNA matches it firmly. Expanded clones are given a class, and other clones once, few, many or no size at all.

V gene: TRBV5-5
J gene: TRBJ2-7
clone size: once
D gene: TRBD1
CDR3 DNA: TGTGCCAGCAGCTTTTTAGGGACAGGGGTCGCCGAGCAGTACTTC
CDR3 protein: CASSFLGTGVAEQYF

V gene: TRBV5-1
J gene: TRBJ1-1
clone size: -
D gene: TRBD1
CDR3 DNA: TGCGCCAGCAGCTCAGGACAGGGGAAGGGCGCGGCTGAAGCTTTCTTT
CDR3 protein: CASSSGQGKGAAEAFF

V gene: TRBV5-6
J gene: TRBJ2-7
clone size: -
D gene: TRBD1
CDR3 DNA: TGTGCCAGCAGCTTGGACAGGGGACCACATGGGAAGTACTTC
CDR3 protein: CASSLDRGPHGKYF

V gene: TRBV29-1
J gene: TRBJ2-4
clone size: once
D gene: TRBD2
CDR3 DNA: TGCAGCGTTGAAGTCGCGGGAGGGCCTGGGGACATTCAGTACTTC
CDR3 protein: CSVEVAGGPGDIQYF

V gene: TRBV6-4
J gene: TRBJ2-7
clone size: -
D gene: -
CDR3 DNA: TGTGCCAGCAGTAGAGAGTTTGGGTACGAGCAGTACTTC
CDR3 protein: CASSREFGYEQYF

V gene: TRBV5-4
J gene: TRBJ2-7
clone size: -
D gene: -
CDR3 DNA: TGTGCCAGCAGCGGTAACAGGTTCCACGAGCAGTACTTC
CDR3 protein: CASSGNRFHEQYF

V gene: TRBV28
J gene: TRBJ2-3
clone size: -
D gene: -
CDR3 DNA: TGTGCCAGCAGTATCACTCACACAGATACGCAGTATTTT
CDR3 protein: CASSITHTDTQYF

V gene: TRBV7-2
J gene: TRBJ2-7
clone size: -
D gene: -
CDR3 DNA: TGTGCCAGCAGCTTACCCTCGGTCTTCTACGAGCAGTACTTC
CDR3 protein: CASSLPSVFYEQYF

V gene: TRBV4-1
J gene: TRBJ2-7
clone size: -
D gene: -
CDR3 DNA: TGCGCCAGCAGCCGAAGGGAGGAGGGCCCCCCCTACGAGCAGTACTTC
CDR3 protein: CASSRREEGPPYEQYF

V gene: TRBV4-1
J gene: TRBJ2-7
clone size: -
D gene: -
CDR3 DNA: TGCGCCAGCAGCCAAGTCTTTGGCAGGGCGTTCGAGCAGTACTTC
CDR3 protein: CASSQVFGRAFEQYF

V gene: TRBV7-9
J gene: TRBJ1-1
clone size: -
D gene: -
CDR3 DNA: TGTGCCAGCAGCCCTACCCAAGGTTCGCGGTACACTGAAGCTTTCTTT
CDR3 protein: CASSPTQGSRYTEAFF

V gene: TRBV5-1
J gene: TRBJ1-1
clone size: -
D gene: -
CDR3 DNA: TGCGCCAGCAGCTGGACCGAGAACACTGAAGCTTTCTTT
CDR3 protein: CASSWTENTEAFF

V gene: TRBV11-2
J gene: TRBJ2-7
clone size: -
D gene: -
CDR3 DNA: TGTGCCAGCAGCTTAGAGGGGGGAACCTACGAGCAGTACTTC
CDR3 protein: CASSLEGGTYEQYF

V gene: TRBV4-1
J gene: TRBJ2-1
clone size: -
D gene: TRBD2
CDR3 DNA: TGCGCCAGCAGCCGCGGGAGGGAGCAAAATGAGCAGTTCTTC
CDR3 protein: CASSRGREQNEQFF

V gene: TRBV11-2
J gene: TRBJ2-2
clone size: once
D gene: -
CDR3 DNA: TGTGCCAGCAGCACCCACGTTTCCACCGGGGAGCTGTTTTTT
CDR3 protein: CASSTHVSTGELFF

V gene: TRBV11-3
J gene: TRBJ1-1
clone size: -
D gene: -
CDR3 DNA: TGTGCCAGCAGCTTAGCAGAGAACACTGAAGCTTTCTTT
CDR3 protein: CASSLAENTEAFF

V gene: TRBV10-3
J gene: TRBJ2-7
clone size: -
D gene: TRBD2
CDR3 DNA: TGTGCCATCAGCCTGGGACTACCGACCTACGAGCAGTACTTC
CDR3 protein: CAISLGLPTYEQYF

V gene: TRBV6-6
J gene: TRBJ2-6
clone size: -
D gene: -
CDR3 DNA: TGTGCCAGCACTTATCGGGGGGCCAACGTCCTGACTTTC
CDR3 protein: CASTYRGANVLTF

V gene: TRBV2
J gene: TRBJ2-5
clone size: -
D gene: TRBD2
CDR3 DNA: TGTGCCAGCACCTGGACTAGCGGGATGAAAGAGACCCAGTACTTC
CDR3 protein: CASTWTSGMKETQYF

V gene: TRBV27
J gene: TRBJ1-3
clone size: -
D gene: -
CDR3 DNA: TGTGCCAGCAGCCCTTCGCCCGGATATTCTGGAAACACCATATATTTT
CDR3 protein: CASSPSPGYSGNTIYF

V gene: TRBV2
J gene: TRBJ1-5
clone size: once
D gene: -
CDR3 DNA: TGTGCCAGCAGTGAATTAGAAGTAGGTCAGCCCCAGCATTTT
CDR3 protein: CASSELEVGQPQHF

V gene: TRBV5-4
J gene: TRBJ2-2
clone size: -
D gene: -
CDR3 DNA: TGTGCCAGCAGCCTAAAGAACACCGGGGAGCTGTTTTTT
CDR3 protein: CASSLKNTGELFF

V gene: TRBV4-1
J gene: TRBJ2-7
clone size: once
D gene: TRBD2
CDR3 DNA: TGCGCCAGCAGTGCCGGGACTACGGACGAGCAGTACTTC
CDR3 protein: CASSAGTTDEQYF

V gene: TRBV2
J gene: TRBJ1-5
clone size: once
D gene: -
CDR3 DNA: TGTGCCAGCAGAAGGGCGTCTGGGGCGCAGCCCCAGCATTTT
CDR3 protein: CASRRASGAQPQHF

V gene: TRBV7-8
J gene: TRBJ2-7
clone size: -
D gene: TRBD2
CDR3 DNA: TGTGCCAGCAGCCTGACGGGACTAGCGTCCGAGCAGTACTTC
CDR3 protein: CASSLTGLASEQYF

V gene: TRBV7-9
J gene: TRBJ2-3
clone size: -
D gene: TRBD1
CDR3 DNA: TGTGCCAGCAGCGCAGGGACAGGGCGGGCAGATACGCAGTATTTT
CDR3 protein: CASSAGTGRADTQYF

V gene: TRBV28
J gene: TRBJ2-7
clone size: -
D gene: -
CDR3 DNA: TGTGCCAGCGGGGTGGCCTCCAGCGAGCAGTACTTC
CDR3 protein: CASGVASSEQYF

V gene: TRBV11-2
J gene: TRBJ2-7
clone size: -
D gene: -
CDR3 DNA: TGTGCCAGCAGCTCCCCGACTGGTTACGAGCAGTACTTC
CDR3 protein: CASSSPTGYEQYF

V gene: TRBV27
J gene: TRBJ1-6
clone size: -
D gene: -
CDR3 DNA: TGTGCCAGCAGTTTATCTGTACGGTTAAGCTCCTATAATTCACCCCTCCACTTT
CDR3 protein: CASSLSVRLSSYNSPLHF

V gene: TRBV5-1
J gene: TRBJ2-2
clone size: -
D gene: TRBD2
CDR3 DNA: TGCGCCAGCAGCCTGGGACTAGCGGTAAACACCGGGGAGCTGTTTTTT
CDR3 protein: CASSLGLAVNTGELFF

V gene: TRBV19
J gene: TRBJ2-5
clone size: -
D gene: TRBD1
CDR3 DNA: TGTGCCAGTAGAGTGACCGGGACAGGGGGAGAGACCCAGTACTTC
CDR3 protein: CASRVTGTGGETQYF

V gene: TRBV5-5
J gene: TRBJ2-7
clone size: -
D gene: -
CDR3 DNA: TGTGCCAGCAGCCAAGGTCTTTACGAGCAGTACTTC
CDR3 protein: CASSQGLYEQYF

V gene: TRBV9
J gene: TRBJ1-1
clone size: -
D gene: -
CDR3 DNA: TGTGCCAGCAAAGCAGGGCCCCTGGGCACTGAAGCTTTCTTT
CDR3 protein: CASKAGPLGTEAFF

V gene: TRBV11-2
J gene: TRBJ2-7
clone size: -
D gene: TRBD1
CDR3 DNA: TGTGCCAGCAGCTTTCAGGTCGGGACAGCTTACGAGCAGTACTTC
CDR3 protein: CASSFQVGTAYEQYF

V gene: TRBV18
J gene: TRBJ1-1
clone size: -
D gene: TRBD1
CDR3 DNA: TGTGCCAGCTCACCCGGACAGGGAAACACTGAAGCTTTCTTT
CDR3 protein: CASSPGQGNTEAFF

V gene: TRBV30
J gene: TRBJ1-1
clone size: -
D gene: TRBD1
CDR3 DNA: TGTGCCTGTTCCAACAGGGGGCGGAACACTGAAGCTTTCTTT
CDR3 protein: CACSNRGRNTEAFF

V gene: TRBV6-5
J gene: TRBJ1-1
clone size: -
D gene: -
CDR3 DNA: TGTGCCAGCAGTTACTCGAGGGGGGCCCCTGAAGCTTTCTTT
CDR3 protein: CASSYSRGAPEAFF

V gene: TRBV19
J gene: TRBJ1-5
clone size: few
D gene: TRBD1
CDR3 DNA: TGTGCCAGTAGTACGATCGACAGGGGCAATCAGCCCCAGCATTTT
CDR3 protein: CASSTIDRGNQPQHF

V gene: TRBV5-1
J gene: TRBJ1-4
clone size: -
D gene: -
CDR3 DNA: TGCGCCAGCAGCTCAGGGAGGGGAAATGAAAAACTGTTTTTT
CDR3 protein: CASSSGRGNEKLFF

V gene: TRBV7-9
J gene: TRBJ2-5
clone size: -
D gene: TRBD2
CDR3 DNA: TGTGCCAGCAGCTCCGGACTAGCGGGAGGTAGAGAGACCCAGTACTTC
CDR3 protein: CASSSGLAGGRETQYF

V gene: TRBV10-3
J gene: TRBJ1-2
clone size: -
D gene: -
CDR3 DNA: TGTGCCATCAGTAAATCCACAGGGTCCGGTGGCTACACCTTC
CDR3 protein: CAISKSTGSGGYTF